The 8 T cell receptor beta chains given below trace back to one sample, sequenced in a study of graft-versus-host responses after intestinal transplantation. Sequencing was performed with immunoSEQ multiplex PCR; in TCRdb, only in-frame clones are kept and a portion is missing. The sample carries some 39,000 clones, just under 90% recorded once. Sequencing used PBMCs, obtained less than 280 days after transplant. The receptors here all came from a human patient who received an intestinal transplant, so some T cells may come from the graft donor.

The V gene is TRBV29-1, the J gene TRBJ1-2; TRBD1 aligns across 7 bases. Germline V gene data show CDR1 as SQVTM and CDR2 as ANQGSEA. The CDR3 has 13 residues. J gave up 8 bases and V 5 bases, and 11 bases lay outside the gene matches. The CDR3 DNA is TGCAGCGTTAGGGACAGTTCATCGGGCGGCTACACCTTC. Encoded protein: CSVRDSSSGGYTF.

This clone was observed a few times. CDR3 sequence reads: CASSQDMDNSNQPQHF. CDR3 bases: TGTGCCAGCAGCCAAGATATGGACAATAGCAATCAGCCCCAGCATTTT. This chain uses TRBV4-2 with TRBJ1-5; TRBD1 might be the D (5 bases). Germline lookup yields CDR1 LGHNA and CDR2 YNFKEQ. The CDR3 sequence is 16 residues long. V was clipped by 0 bases and J by 0 bases, with 9 bases between them.

V is TRBV4-1 and J is TRBJ2-2, with 8 bases aligning to TRBD2. The CDR3 covers 19 residues. V gave up 4 bases and J gave up 2 bases; unmatched junction bases: 15. Per germline, CDR1 MGHRA and CDR2 YSYEKL. CDR3 bases: TGCGCCAGCAGCCCTGGGGCATCCGGGACTAGAAAAAACACCGGGGAGCTGTTTTTT. Protein sequence: CASSPGASGTRKNTGELFF.

This rearrangement joins TRBV19 to TRBJ1-2; a possible D gene is TRBD1 (6 bases). The CDR3 extends over 13 amino acids. V lost 5 bases, J lost 9 bases, and 16 bases lay in between. Germline V gives CDR1 LNHDA, CDR2 SQIVND (reference sequence). The CDR3 is CASSVRQDLSYTF. The CDR3 DNA sequence: TGTGCCAGTAGTGTCAGACAGGACCTTAGCTACACCTTC.

In its sample, this clone was seen a few times. CDR3: CASSTEGGTGELFF. CDR3 sequence (DNA): TGCGCCAGCAGCACGGAGGGGGGCACCGGGGAGCTGTTTTTT. This rearrangement joins TRBV5-1 to TRBJ2-2; tentatively, D is TRBD1 or TRBD2 (6 bases each). This CDR3 region has 14 residues. Germline-derived CDR1 and CDR2 are SGHRS and YFSETQ. Trimming shortened V by 4 bases and J by 4 bases, and 11 bases separated the two germline ends.

The chain carries TRBV19 and TRBJ2-2; D may match TRBD1 or TRBD2 (5 bases each). Deletions cut 8 bases from V and 1 base from J, with 20 bases between. The CDR3 contains 17 residues. Germline CDR1 reads LNHDA; CDR2 reads SQIVND (reference sequence). The CDR3 DNA reads TGTGCCAGTGCCCTTTTGCCTGGGGACCAGAACACCGGGGAGCTGTTTTTT. Translated: CASALLPGDQNTGELFF.

The genes are TRBV4-1 and TRBJ1-5; D unclear. The CDR3 runs 14 residues. The germline gives CDR1 MGHRA, CDR2 YSYEKL. The germline V and J ends were trimmed by 1 base and 0 bases, with 4 bases remaining between them. CDR3 region: CASSQGNSNQPQHF. The CDR3 DNA reads as TGCGCCAGCAGCCAAGGGAATAGCAATCAGCCCCAGCATTTT.

This sequence joins TRBV4-1 and TRBJ2-7; the D is unclear. The CDR3 runs 11 residues. Germline V gene sequence: CDR1 MGHRA, CDR2 YSYEKL. V was pared by 1 base and J by 6 bases, with 4 bases between. The CDR3 coding sequence is TGCGCCAGCAGCCAAGCGAGCGAGCAGTACTTC. Translating it yields CASSQASEQYF.